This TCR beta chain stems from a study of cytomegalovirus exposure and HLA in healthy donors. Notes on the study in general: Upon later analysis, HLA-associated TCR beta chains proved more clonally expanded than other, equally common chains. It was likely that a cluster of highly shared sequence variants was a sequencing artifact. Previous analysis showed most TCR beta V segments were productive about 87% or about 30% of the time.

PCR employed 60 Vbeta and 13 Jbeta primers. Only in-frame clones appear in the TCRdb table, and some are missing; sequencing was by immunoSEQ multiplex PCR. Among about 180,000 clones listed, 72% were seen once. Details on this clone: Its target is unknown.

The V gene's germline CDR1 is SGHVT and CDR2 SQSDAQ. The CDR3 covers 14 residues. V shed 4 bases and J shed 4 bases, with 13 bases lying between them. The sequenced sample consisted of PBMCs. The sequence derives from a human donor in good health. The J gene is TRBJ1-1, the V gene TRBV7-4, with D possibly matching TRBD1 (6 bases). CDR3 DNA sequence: TGTGCCAGCAGCTCATCTACAGGGCCCACTGAAGCTTTCTTT. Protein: CASSSSTGPTEAFF.